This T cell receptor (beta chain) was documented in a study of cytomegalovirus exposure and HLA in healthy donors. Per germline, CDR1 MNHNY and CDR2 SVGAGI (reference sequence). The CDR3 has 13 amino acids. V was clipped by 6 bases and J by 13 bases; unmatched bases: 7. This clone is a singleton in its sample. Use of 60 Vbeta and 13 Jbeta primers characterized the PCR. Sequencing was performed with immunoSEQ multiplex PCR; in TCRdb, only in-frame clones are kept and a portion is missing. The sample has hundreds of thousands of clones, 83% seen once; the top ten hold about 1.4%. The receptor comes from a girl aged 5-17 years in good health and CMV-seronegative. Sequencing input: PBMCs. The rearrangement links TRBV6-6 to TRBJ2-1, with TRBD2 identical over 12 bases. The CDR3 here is CASSDRTSGAQFF. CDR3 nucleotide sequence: TGTGCCAGCAGCGACCGGACTAGCGGGGCTCAGTTCTTC.